This T cell receptor (beta chain) was retrieved from a study of early T cells in non-severe SARS-CoV-2 infection. Study in general: Sequencing input comprised bulk RNA from unsorted whole blood; chain pairing was not available.

Overall study findings and caveats: Matching results from VDJdb favored anti-spike CD8 responses, leaving private and CD4 specificities undetected.

cDNA molecules, individually, were tagged with unique molecular identifiers. TCRdb passed the 5' RACE reads through MiXCR, listing each CDR3 protein once. The sample contains 100,000 to 120,000 distinct CDR3 sequences, over 9.5% of which appear only once. This clonotype showed up just a few times. The antigen is undetermined. This TCR was recovered from an adult who was a healthcare worker with PCR-confirmed SARS-CoV-2 infection or an uninfected control (not recorded which). Sample: whole blood, taken at baseline.

CDR3 DNA: TGTGCCAGCAGCGGAGGTGCTGAAAAACTGTTTTTT. Amino acids: CASSGGAEKLFF. The genes are TRBV5-6 and TRBJ1-4; unclear D gene. The CDR3 has 12 amino acids. Trimming left V 4 bases short and J 7 bases short, with 8 bases between. Germline lookup yields CDR1 SGHDT and CDR2 YYEEEE.